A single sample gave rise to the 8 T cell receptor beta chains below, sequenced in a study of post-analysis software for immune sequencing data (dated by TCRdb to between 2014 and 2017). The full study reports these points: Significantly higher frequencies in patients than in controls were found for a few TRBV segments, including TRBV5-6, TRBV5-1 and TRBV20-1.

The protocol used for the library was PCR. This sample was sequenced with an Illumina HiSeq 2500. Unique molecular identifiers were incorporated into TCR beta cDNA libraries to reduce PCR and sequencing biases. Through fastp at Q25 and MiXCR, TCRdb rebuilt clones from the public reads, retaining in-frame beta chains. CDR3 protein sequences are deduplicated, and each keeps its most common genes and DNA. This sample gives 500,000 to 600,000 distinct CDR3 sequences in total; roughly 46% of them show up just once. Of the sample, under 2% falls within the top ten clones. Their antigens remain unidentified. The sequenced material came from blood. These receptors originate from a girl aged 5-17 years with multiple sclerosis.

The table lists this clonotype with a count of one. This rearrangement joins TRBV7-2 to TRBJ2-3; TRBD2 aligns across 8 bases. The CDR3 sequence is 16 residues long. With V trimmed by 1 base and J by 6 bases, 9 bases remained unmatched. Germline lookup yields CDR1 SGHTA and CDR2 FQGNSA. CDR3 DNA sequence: TGTGCCAGCAGCTTAGGGTTAGCGGGGTGGAGGGATACGCAGTATTTT. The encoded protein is CASSLGLAGWRDTQYF.

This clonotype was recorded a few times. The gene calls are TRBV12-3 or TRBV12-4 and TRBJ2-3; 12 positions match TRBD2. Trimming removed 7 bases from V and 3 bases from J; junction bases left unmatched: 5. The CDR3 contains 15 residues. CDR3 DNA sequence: TGTGCCAGCACCCGGACTAGCGGGATGACAGATACGCAGTATTTT. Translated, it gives CASTRTSGMTDTQYF.

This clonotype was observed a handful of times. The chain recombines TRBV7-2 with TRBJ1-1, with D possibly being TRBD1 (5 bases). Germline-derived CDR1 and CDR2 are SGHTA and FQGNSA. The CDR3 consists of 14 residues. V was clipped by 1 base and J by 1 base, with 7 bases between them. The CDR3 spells CASSLGGGNTEAFF. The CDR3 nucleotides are TGTGCCAGCAGCTTAGGGGGCGGGAACACTGAAGCTTTCTTT.

CDR3 sequence: CASSFPTLRGGYTF. CDR3 sequence (DNA): TGTGCCAGCAGTTTTCCGACACTTAGGGGGGGCTACACCTTC. This chain links TRBV12-3 or TRBV12-4 with TRBJ1-2; D is possibly TRBD1 (6 bases). The CDR3 is 14 residues long. Trimming stripped 3 bases from V and 8 bases from J, with 16 bases between.

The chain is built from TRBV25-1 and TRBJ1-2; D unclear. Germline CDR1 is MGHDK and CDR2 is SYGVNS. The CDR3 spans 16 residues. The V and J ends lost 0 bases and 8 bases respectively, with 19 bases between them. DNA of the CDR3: TGTGCCAGCAGTGAATATACTTGGGAACTTGGGAGCGGCTACACCTTC. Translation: CASSEYTWELGSGYTF.

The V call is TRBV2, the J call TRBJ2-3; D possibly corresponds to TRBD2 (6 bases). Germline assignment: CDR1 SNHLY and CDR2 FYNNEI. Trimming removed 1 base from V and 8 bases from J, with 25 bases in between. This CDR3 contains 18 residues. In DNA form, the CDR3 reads TGTGCCAGCAGTGAAGAGGCCGGGACTTTCCTCGCCGTCGGTACGCAGTATTTT. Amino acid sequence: CASSEEAGTFLAVGTQYF.

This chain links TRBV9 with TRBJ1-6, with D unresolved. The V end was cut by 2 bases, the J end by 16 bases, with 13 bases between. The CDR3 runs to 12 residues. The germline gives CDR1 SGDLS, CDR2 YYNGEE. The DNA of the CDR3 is TGTGCCAGCAGCGTCTACGAGGGTCAGCTCCACTTT. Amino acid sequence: CASSVYEGQLHF.

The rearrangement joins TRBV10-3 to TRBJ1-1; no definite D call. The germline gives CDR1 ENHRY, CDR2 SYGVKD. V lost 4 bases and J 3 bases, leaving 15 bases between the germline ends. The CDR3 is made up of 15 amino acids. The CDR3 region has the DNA TGTGCCATCAGTGCCACCGGGTCCTGGGACACTGAAGCTTTCTTT. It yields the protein CAISATGSWDTEAFF.